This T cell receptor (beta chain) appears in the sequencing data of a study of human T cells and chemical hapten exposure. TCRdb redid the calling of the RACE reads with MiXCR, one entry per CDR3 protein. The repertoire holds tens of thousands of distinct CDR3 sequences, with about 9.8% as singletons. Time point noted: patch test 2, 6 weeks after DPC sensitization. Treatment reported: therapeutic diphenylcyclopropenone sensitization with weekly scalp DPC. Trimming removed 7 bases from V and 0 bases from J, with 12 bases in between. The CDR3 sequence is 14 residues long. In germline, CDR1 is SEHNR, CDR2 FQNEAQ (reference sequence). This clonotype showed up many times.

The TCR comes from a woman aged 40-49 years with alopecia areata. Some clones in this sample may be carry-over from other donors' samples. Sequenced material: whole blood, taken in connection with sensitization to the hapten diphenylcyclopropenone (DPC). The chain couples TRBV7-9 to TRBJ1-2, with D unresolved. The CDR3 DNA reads TGTGCCAGCATCGGACTGAATACTAACTATGGCTACACCTTC. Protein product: CASIGLNTNYGYTF. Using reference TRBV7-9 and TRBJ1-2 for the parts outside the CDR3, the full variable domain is DTGVSQNPRHKITKRGQNVTFRCDPISEHNRLYWYRQTLGQGPEFLTYFQNEAQLEKSRLLSDRFSAERPKGSFSTLEIQRTEQGDSAMYLCASIGLNTNYGYTFGSGTRLTVV.